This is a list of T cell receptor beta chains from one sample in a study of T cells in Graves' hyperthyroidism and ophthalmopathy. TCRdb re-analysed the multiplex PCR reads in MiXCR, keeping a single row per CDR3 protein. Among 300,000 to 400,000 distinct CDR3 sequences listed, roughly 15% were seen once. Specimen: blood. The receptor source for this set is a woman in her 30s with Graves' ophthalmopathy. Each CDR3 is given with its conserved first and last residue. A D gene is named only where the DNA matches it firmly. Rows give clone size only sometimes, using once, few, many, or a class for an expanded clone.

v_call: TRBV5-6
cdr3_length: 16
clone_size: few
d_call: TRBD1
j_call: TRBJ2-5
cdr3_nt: TGTGCCAGCAGCTTCTTGACAGGGGGGGGCCAAGAGACCCAGTACTTC
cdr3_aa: CASSFLTGGGQETQYF

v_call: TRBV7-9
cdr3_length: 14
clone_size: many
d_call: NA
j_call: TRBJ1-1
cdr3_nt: TGTGCCAGCAGCGTTAATCAGGTGAACACTGAAGCTTTCTTT
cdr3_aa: CASSVNQVNTEAFF

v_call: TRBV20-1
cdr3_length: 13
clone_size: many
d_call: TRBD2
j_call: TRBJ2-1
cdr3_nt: TGCAGTGCCACCTTAGCGGGGGGTTATGAGCAGTTCTTC
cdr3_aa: CSATLAGGYEQFF

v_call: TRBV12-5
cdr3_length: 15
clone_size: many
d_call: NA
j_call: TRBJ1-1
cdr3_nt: TGTGCTAGTGGTTTAGACAGGATCATGAACACTGAAGCTTTCTTT
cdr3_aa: CASGLDRIMNTEAFF

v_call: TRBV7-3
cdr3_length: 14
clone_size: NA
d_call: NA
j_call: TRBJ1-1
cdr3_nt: TGTGCCAGCAGCTTAAAAGGGAGTAACACTGAAGCTTTCTTT
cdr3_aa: CASSLKGSNTEAFF

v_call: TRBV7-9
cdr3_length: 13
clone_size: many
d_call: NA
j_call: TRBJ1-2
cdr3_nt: TGTGCCAGCAGTCGGACAGACTTCTATGGCTACACCTTC
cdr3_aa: CASSRTDFYGYTF

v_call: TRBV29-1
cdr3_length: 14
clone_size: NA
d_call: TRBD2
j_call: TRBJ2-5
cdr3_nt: TGCAGCGCCAATCTAGGGAGCGGGGGGGAGACCCAGTACTTC
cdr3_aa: CSANLGSGGETQYF

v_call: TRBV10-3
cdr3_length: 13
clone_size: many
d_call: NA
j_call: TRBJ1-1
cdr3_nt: TGTGCCATCACTCCGGACAGGAACACTGAAGCTTTCTTT
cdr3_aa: CAITPDRNTEAFF

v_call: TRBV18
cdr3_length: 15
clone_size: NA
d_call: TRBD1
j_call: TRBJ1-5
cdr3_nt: TGTGCCAGCTCATACGGACAGGGTATAGCCCAGCCCCAGCATTTT
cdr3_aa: CASSYGQGIAQPQHF

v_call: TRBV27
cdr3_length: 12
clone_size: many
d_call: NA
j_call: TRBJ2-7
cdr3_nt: TGTGCCAGCAGACGTTCGGGCCACGAGCAGTACTTC
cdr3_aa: CASRRSGHEQYF

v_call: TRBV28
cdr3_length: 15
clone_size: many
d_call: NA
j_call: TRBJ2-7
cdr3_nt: TGTGCCAGCAGCTCAACCGGGGACCGGCTGGACGAGCAGTACTTC
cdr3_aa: CASSSTGDRLDEQYF

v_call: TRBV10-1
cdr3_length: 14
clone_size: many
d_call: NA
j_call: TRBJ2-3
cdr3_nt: TGCGCCAGCAGTAGTCAGCGAGTCACAGATACGCAGTATTTT
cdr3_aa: CASSSQRVTDTQYF

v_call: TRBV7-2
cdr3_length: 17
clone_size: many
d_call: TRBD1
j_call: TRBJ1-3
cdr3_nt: TGTGCCAGCAGCTTATTAGGGACAGCTACCTCTGGAAACACCATATATTTT
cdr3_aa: CASSLLGTATSGNTIYF

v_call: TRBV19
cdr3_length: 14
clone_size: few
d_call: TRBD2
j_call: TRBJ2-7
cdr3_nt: TGTGCCAGTAGTGTAGCGGGGTACTCCTACGAGCAGTACTTC
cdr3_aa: CASSVAGYSYEQYF

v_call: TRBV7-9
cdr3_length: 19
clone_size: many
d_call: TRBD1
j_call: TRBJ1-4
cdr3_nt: TGTGCCAGCAGCTTACCCCCGGGACAGGGAAGGTTGACTAATGAAAAACTGTTTTTT
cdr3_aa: CASSLPPGQGRLTNEKLFF

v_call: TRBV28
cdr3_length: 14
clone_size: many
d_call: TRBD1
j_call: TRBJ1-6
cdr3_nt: TGTGCCACACAGGGGTTCTCATTTGCTGGGCCCCTCCACTTT
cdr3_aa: CATQGFSFAGPLHF

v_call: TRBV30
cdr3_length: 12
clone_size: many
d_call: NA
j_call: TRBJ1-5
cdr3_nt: TGTGCCTGGAGTTCCGGGTATCAGCCCCAGCATTTT
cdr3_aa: CAWSSGYQPQHF

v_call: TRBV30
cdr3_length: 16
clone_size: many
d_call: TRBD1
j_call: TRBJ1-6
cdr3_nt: TGTGCCTGGTTAAGAGCGCTTGGACAGGGGGCTGGGTCCCTCCACTTT
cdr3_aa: CAWLRALGQGAGSLHF

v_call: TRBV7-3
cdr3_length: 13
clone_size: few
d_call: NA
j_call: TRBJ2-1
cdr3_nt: TGTGCCAGCAGCTTATTTGAGAACAATGAGCAGTTCTTC
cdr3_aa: CASSLFENNEQFF

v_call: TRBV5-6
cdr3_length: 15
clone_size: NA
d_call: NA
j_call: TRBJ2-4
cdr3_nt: TGTGCCAGCAGAGGGGCAGTCCTAGCCAAAAACATTCAGTACTTC
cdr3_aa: CASRGAVLAKNIQYF

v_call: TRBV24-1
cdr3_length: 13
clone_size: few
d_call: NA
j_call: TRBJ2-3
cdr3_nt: TGTGCCACCAGTGGTAAGAGTACAGATACGCAGTATTTT
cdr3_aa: CATSGKSTDTQYF

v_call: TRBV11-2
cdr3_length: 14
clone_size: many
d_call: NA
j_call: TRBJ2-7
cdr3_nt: TGTGCCAGCAGCAAAGTACAGGGGCGGGAGGAGCAGTACTTC
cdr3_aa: CASSKVQGREEQYF

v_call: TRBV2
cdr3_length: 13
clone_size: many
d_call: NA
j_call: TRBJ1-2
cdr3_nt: TGTGCCAGCAGTGAACAGGAAGAGTATGGCTACACCTTC
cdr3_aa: CASSEQEEYGYTF

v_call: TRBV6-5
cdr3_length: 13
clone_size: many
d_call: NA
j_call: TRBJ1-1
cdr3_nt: TGTGCCAGCAGTTACTCGGGTCCCACTGAAGCTTTCTTT
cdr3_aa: CASSYSGPTEAFF

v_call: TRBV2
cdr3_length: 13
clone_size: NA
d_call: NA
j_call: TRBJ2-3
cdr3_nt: TGTGCCAGCAGTGGACGACCCACAGATACGCAGTATTTT
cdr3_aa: CASSGRPTDTQYF

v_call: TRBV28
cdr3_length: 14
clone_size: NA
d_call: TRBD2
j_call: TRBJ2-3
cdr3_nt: TGTGCCAGCATGGGCGGGAGGGAAACAGATACGCAGTATTTT
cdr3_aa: CASMGGRETDTQYF

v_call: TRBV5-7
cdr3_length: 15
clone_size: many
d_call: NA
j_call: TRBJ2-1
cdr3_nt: TGTGCCAGCAGCTTGGACGAGACTAGAGTGAATGAGCAGTTCTTC
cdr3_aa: CASSLDETRVNEQFF

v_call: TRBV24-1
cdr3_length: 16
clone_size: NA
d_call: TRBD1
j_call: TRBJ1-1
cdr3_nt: TGTGCCACCAGTGATTTGCAGGACAGGGGTTGGACTGAAGCTTTCTTT
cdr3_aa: CATSDLQDRGWTEAFF

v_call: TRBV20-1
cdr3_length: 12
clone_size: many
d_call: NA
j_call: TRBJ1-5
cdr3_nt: TGCAGTGTGGGGGAAAACAATCAGCCCCAGCATTTT
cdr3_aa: CSVGENNQPQHF

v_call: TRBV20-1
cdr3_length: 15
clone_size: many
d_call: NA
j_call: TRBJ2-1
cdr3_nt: TGCAGTGCTCCCCAAACGGGGGGCCTCTACAATGAGCAGTTCTTC
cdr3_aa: CSAPQTGGLYNEQFF

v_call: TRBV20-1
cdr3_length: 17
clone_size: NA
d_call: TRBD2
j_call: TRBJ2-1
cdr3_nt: TGCAGTGCTAGAGATCTCAGCGGGACCCGCTCCTACAATGAGCAGTTCTTC
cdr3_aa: CSARDLSGTRSYNEQFF

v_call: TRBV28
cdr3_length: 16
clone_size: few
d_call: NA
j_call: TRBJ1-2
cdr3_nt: TGTGCCAGCAGTTTAATGCTGGGACTGCCCGACTATGGCTACACCTTC
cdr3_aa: CASSLMLGLPDYGYTF

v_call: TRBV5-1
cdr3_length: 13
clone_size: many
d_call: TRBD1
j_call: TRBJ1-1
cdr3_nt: TGCGCCAGCAGCTTGGAGGGACAGGGGTTTGCTTTCTTT
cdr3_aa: CASSLEGQGFAFF

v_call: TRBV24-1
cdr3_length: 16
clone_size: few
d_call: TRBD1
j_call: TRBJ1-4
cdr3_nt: TGTGCCACCAGTGATACCGGGACAGGGACTAATGAAAAACTGTTTTTT
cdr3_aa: CATSDTGTGTNEKLFF

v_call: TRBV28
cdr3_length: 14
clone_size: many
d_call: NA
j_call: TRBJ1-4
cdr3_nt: TGTGCCAGCAGTTTAGAGGGGGGCCGGGAAAAACTGTTTTTT
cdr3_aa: CASSLEGGREKLFF

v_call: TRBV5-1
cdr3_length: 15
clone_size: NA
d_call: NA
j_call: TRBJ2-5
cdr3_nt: TGCGCCAGCAGCTTGGGGGGTTCCAGGGTCGAGACCCAGTACTTC
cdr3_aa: CASSLGGSRVETQYF

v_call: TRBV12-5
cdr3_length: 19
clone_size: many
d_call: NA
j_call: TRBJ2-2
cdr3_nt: TGTGCTAGTGGGAGGACCTCCGAGCCAGGGGCTCCGAGGAGCGGGGAGCTGTTTTTT
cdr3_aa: CASGRTSEPGAPRSGELFF

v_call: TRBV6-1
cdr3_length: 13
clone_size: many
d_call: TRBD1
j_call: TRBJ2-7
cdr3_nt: TGTGCCAGCAGGGACAGGGAATTCCACGAGCAGTACTTC
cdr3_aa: CASRDREFHEQYF

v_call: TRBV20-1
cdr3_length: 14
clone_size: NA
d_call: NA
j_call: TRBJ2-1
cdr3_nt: TGCAGTGCTAGGCCGGGGAGCTCCTACAATGAGCAGTTCTTC
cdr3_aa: CSARPGSSYNEQFF

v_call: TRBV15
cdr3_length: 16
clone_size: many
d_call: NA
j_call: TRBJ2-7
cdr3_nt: TGTGCCACCAGCAGAGCCCTAGCTAGTTCCGCCTACGAGCAGTACTTC
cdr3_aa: CATSRALASSAYEQYF

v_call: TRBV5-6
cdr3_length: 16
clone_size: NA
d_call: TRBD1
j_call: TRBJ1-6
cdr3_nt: TGTGCCAGCAGCTTAGAAAGGACAGGATATAATTCACCCCTCCACTTT
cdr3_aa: CASSLERTGYNSPLHF

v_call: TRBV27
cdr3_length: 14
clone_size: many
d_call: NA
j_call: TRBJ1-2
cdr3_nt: TGTGCCAGCAGTCACCGTCCGTGGGCGGATGGCTACACCTTC
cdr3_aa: CASSHRPWADGYTF

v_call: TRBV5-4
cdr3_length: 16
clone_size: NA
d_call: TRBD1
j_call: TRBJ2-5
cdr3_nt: TGTGCCAGCAGCACTGGACAGGGGGCTTATCAAGAGACCCAGTACTTC
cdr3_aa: CASSTGQGAYQETQYF

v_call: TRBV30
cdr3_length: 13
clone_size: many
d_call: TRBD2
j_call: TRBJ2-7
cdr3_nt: TGTGCCTGGAGTGTAGCGGGGACGTACGAGCAGTACTTC
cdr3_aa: CAWSVAGTYEQYF

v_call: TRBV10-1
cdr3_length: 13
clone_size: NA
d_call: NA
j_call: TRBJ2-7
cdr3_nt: TGCGCCAGCAGTCCTGAGGACGGCGCTGAGCAGTACTTC
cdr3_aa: CASSPEDGAEQYF

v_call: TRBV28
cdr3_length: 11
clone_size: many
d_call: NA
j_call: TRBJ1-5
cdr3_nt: TGTGCCAGCGCGGCGAATCAGCCCCAGCATTTT
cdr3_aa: CASAANQPQHF

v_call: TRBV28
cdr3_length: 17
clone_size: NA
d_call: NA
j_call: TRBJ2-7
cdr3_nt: TGTGCCAGCAGCTATGTGAAAGGGAGTGATTCGTATTACGAGCAGTACTTC
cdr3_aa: CASSYVKGSDSYYEQYF

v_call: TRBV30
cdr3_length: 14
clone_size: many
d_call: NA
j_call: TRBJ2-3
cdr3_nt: TGTGCCTCCGCAAGAACTCATAGCACAGATACGCAGTATTTT
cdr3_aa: CASARTHSTDTQYF

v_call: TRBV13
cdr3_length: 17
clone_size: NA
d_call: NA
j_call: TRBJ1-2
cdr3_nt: TGTGCCAGCACCTCTGCCAGGGGTCCCAAATTTAACTATGGCTACACCTTC
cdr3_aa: CASTSARGPKFNYGYTF